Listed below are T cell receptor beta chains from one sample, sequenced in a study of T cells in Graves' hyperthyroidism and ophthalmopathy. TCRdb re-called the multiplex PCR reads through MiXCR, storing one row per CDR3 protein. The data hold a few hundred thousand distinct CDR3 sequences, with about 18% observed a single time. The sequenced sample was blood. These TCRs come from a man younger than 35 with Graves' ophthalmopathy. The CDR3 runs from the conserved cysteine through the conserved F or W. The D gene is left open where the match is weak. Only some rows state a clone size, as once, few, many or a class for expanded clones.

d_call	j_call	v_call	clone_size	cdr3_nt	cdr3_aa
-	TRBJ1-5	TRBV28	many	TGTGCCAGCGGCCTTTTGTCGGAGGGGGGCAATCAGCCCCAGCATTTT	CASGLLSEGGNQPQHF
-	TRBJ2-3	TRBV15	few	TGTGCCACCAGCAGACACTGGGGTGCAGATACGCAGTATTTT	CATSRHWGADTQYF
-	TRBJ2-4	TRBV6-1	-	TGTGCCAGCAGTGAAGGGTTGGGGCAAGGGTTCAAAAACATTCAGTACTTC	CASSEGLGQGFKNIQYF
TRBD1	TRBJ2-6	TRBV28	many	TGTGCCAGCAGTTTTGACAGGGGGATTTACTCTGGGGCCAACGTCCTGACTTTC	CASSFDRGIYSGANVLTF
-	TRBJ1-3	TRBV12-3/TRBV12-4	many	TGTGCCAGCAGTTTTATGGGGTCAGGAAACACCATATATTTT	CASSFMGSGNTIYF
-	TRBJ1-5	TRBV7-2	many	TGTGCCAGCAGCTATCCGGGCCGCTATCAGCCCCAGCATTTT	CASSYPGRYQPQHF
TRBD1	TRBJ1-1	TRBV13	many	TGTGCCAGCAGCTTACCCCGCGCAGGGGGAACTGAAGCTTTCTTT	CASSLPRAGGTEAFF
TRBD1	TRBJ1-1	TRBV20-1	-	TGCAGTGCTAGAGACCCTTGGGGACGACAGGGGGGAAACACTGAAGCTTTCTTT	CSARDPWGRQGGNTEAFF
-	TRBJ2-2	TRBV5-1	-	TGCGCCAGCAGCTTAACCAGGGCGGTGAACACCGGGGAGCTGTTTTTT	CASSLTRAVNTGELFF
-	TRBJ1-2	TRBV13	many	TGTGCCAGCAGCGAGGGGGTCACGGGGAGCTATGGCTACACCTTC	CASSEGVTGSYGYTF
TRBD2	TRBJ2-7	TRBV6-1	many	TGTGCCAGCAGTGAAGAAGGCGGGGGGGCCAAAGAGCAGTACTTC	CASSEEGGGAKEQYF
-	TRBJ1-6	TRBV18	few	TGTGCCAGCTCAGCCGGAGGGGTGCCCTATAATTCACCCCTCCACTTT	CASSAGGVPYNSPLHF
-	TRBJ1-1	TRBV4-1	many	TGCGCCAGCAGCCAATACGACACCTCGAACACTGAAGCTTTCTTT	CASSQYDTSNTEAFF
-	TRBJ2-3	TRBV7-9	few	TGTGCCAGCAGCCCCGGACCGTACACAGATACGCAGTATTTT	CASSPGPYTDTQYF
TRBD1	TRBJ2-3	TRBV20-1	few	TGCAGTGCTAGAAATCCGGGACAGACAGTCACAGATACGCAGTATTTT	CSARNPGQTVTDTQYF
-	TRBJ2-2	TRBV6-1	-	TGTGCCAGCGGAAAAGGATCCGGGGAGCTGTTTTTT	CASGKGSGELFF
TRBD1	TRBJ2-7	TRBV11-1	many	TGTGCCAGCAGTTGGGGGACAGGGACCTACGAGCAGTACTTC	CASSWGTGTYEQYF
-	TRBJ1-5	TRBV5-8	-	TGTGCCAGCAGCTCCGAAATTGACAGCTTTAGCAATCAGCCCCAGCATTTT	CASSSEIDSFSNQPQHF
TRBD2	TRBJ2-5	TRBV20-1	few	TGCAGTGCTAGAGAGACTAGCGGCATCCAAGAGACCCAGTACTTC	CSARETSGIQETQYF
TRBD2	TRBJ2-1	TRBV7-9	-	TGTGCCAGCAGTCGGGACTCTAGCGGGGGGGGAGTCCATGAGCAGTTCTTC	CASSRDSSGGGVHEQFF